The 6 T cell receptor beta chains below come from one sample, sequenced in a study of T cells expressing NK-cell markers. Using the 5' RACE reads, TCRdb records one entry per CDR3 protein without DNA. This sample's table reports 300,000 to 450,000 distinct CDR3 sequences. Sequenced material: blood T cells: a sorted CD56 or NKG2C T cell subset, CD4+ or CD8+ T cells, or bulk PBMC T cells (not recorded which). These receptors were taken from a man aged 18-69 years in good health.

J is TRBJ1-4 and V is TRBV21-1. TRBV21-1 is classified as a pseudogene. The CDR3 has 13 amino acids. Here the CDR3 reads CASLRRNNEKLFF.

The chain employs TRBV18 and TRBJ1-1. Germline CDR1 is KGHSH and CDR2 is LQKENI. The CDR3 runs 13 residues. The CDR3 region is CASSPRRDSEAFF.

The chain links TRBV7-8 to TRBJ1-2; TCRdb's D call of TRBD1 is untestable without DNA. CDR3 size: 15 residues. The germline CDR1 and CDR2 sequences are SGHVS and FQNEAQ. CDR3 sequence: CASSLIQGTNYGYTF.

The V gene is TRBV11-1, the J gene TRBJ2-1; TCRdb designates TRBD1, a call that cannot be tested without DNA. The CDR3 has 13 residues. Looked up from germline, CDR1 is SGHAT and CDR2 is FQDESV (reference sequence). The CDR3 loop is CASSPDRDNEQFF.

The genes are TRBV11-2 and TRBJ2-1; there is no DNA to check the TCRdb D call of TRBD1. CDR3 length: 16 residues. Germline loops: CDR1 SGHAT, CDR2 FQNNGV. The CDR3 protein is CASSLSEGRGYNEQFF.

The chain joins TRBV5-6 to TRBJ1-1; the D call of TRBD1 rests on TCRdb alone, since no DNA is present to check it. The germline gives CDR1 SGHDT, CDR2 YYEEEE. The CDR3 is made up of 15 amino acids. CDR3 in amino acids: CASSLYRGRGTEAFF.